Below are 27 T cell receptor beta chains sequenced from a single sample in a study of cytomegalovirus exposure and HLA in healthy donors. Researchers ran the PCR with 60 Vbeta and 13 Jbeta primers. Assay: immunoSEQ multiplex PCR; the TCRdb copy retains only in-frame clones and omits some. The sample carries under 200,000 clones, roughly 73% recorded once. The sample comprised PBMCs. The receptors come from a woman aged 25-40 years in good health and CMV-seronegative.

The V call is TRBV5-6, the J call TRBJ1-5; the match to TRBD1 covers 8 bases. Losses at the gene ends were 2 bases for V and 4 bases for J; bases not matched to a gene: 5. CDR3 size: 15 residues. Germline lookup yields CDR1 SGHDT and CDR2 YYEEEE. The CDR3 protein is CASSFRTGRNQPQHF. The DNA for the CDR3 is TGTGCCAGCAGCTTCCGGACAGGGAGGAATCAGCCCCAGCATTTT.

The gene calls are TRBV6-1 and TRBJ2-7; D unresolved. Germline V gene lookup returns CDR1 MNHNS and CDR2 SASEGT. Between the trimmed V and J ends, which lost 1 base and 2 bases, there was a span of 9 bases. The CDR3 loop spans 14 amino acids. The CDR3 reads CASSEGGSTYEQYF. For the CDR3, the DNA is TGTGCCAGCAGTGAAGGCGGCAGTACCTACGAGCAGTACTTC.

This clone showed up just once. The rearrangement joins TRBV5-4 to TRBJ2-1, with D possibly matching TRBD2 (7 bases). Trimming removed 6 bases from V and 3 bases from J, with 13 bases in between. The CDR3 is made up of 14 amino acids. CDR1 is SGHNT, CDR2 YYREEE, per germline (reference sequence). The CDR3 nucleotides are TGTGCCAGCACCTCAAGGGGGGGCTACAATGAGCAGTTCTTC. This gives the protein CASTSRGGYNEQFF.

The chain has TRBV11-2 and TRBJ2-2; D is unclear. The CDR3 is 16 amino acids. CDR1 and CDR2 from the germline V gene are SGHAT and FQNNGV. Trimming pared 2 bases from V and 2 bases from J, leaving 12 bases between. In nucleotides, the CDR3 is TGTGCCAGCAGCTTAACGTTGAGAATTAACACCGGGGAGCTGTTTTTT. Amino acid sequence: CASSLTLRINTGELFF. Full variable domain (missing parts from reference TRBV11-2 and TRBJ2-2): EAGVAQSPRYKIIEKRQSVAFWCNPISGHATLYWYQQILGQGPKLLIQFQNNGVVDDSQLPKDRFSAERLKGVDSTLKIQPAKLEDSAVYLCASSLTLRINTGELFFGEGSRLTVL.

The chain carries TRBV5-1 and TRBJ2-5; 7 bases are shared with TRBD2. V dropped 4 bases and J dropped 3; count of bases not matched to a gene: 6. There are 14 residues in the CDR3. Per germline, CDR1 SGHRS and CDR2 YFSETQ. CDR3 sequence: CASSPGTNKETQYF. The CDR3 DNA sequence: TGCGCCAGCAGCCCCGGGACTAACAAAGAGACCCAGTACTTC.

The chain has TRBV6-6 and TRBJ2-7; TRBD1 agrees at 7 bases. J was trimmed by 7 bases and V by 6 bases; bases with no gene match: 6. This CDR3 is built from 12 residues. CDR1 and CDR2 from the germline V gene are MNHNY and SVGAGI (reference sequence). The CDR3 DNA reads as TGTGCCAGCAGACAGGGGTCGAGGGAGCAGTACTTC. Its translation: CASRQGSREQYF.

J is TRBJ2-3 and V is TRBV27, with 7 bases identical to TRBD1. This CDR3 comprises 13 residues. With V trimmed by 5 bases and J by 7 bases, 6 bases remained unmatched. Germline V gives CDR1 MNHEY, CDR2 SMNVEV (reference sequence). Here the CDR3 reads CASSEGARYTQYF. CDR3 in DNA: TGTGCCAGCAGTGAGGGGGCCCGGTATACGCAGTATTTT.

The chain combines TRBV4-1 with TRBJ2-3; no reliable D call. Germline V gene data show CDR1 as MGHRA and CDR2 as YSYEKL. V was clipped by 0 bases and J by 10 bases, with 11 bases between them. The CDR3 has 13 amino acids. CDR3 coding DNA: TGCGCCAGCAGCCAAGATCTTTTGGCGGCGCAGTATTTT. It specifies CASSQDLLAAQYF.

V gene TRBV6-5 combines with J gene TRBJ2-1; TRBD2 is a possible D gene (6 bases). This CDR3 contains 14 residues. Per germline, CDR1 MNHEY and CDR2 SVGAGI. This CDR3 is CVTAGWASADEQFF. The CDR3 nucleotides read TGTGTCACAGCGGGTTGGGCCTCGGCAGATGAGCAGTTCTTC.

This clone is a singleton in its sample. J is TRBJ2-6 and V is TRBV19; D is uncertain. CDR3 length: 15 residues. The V gene's germline CDR1 is LNHDA and CDR2 SQIVND (reference sequence). Trimming cost V 7 bases and J 2 bases, with 12 bases left between them. CDR3: CASTPGYAGANVLTF. CDR3 bases: TGTGCCAGTACCCCAGGCTATGCTGGGGCCAACGTCCTGACTTTC.

The J gene is TRBJ1-1, the V gene TRBV10-3; 8 positions match TRBD1. With 7 bases clipped from V and 6 bases from J, the junction kept 4 bases outside the gene matches. This CDR3 has 12 amino acids. Germline-derived CDR1 and CDR2 are ENHRY and SYGVKD. CDR3 nucleotides: TGTGCCATCAAACAGGGGGATTCTGAAGCTTTCTTT. Amino acid sequence: CAIKQGDSEAFF.

The chain joins TRBV28 to TRBJ1-4; D is undetermined. The CDR3 is 13 residues long. Trimming left V 8 bases short and J 8 bases short, with 15 bases between. CDR1 is MDHEN and CDR2 is SYDVKM in the germline V gene. CDR3 region: CASFGGYGEKLFF. The CDR3 coding sequence is TGTGCCAGCTTCGGAGGGTACGGGGAAAAACTGTTTTTT.

CDR3 sequence (DNA): TGTGCCAGCACCCGGAGGGCTGGAAACACCATATATTTT. Protein: CASTRRAGNTIYF. The gene calls are TRBV2 and TRBJ1-3, with D unresolved. CDR3 length equals 13 residues. Trimming cost V 7 bases and J 2 bases, with 9 bases left between them. The germline gives CDR1 SNHLY, CDR2 FYNNEI.

The chain couples TRBV28 to TRBJ2-6; D may be TRBD1 (6 bases). V gave up 6 bases and J gave up 2 bases, with 11 bases separating them. The CDR3 covers 15 residues. Germline loops: CDR1 MDHEN, CDR2 SYDVKM. CDR3 in DNA: TGTGCCAGCAGCCTTAGACAGGCTGGGGCCAACGTCCTGACTTTC. It specifies CASSLRQAGANVLTF.

This CDR3 reads CASIQREGSGGEQYF. DNA of the CDR3: TGCGCCAGCATCCAACGAGAAGGGTCGGGGGGCGAGCAGTACTTC. V is TRBV10-1 and J is TRBJ2-7, with 7 bases matching TRBD2. Germline values: CDR1 WNHNN, CDR2 SYGVQD (reference sequence). V lost 7 bases to trimming and J lost 6 bases; unmatched junction nucleotides: 15. This CDR3 region has 15 residues.

The chain joins TRBV5-1 to TRBJ2-5, with D maybe TRBD2 (5 bases). Germline assignment: CDR1 SGHRS and CDR2 YFSETQ. The CDR3 covers 15 residues. The germline V and J ends were trimmed by 3 bases and 2 bases, with 14 bases remaining between them. Here the CDR3 reads CASSSGDRRQETQYF. The DNA of the CDR3 is TGCGCCAGCAGCTCCGGGGATAGGAGGCAAGAGACCCAGTACTTC. The variable domain in full, completed from reference TRBV5-1 and TRBJ2-5, reads KAGVTQTPRYLIKTRGQQVTLSCSPISGHRSVSWYQQTPGQGLQFLFEYFSETQRNKGNFPGRFSGRQFSNSRSEMNVSTLELGDSALYLCASSSGDRRQETQYFGPGTRLLVL.

The table lists this clone with a few counts. This chain joins TRBV15 and TRBJ2-2; D gene ambiguous. The CDR3 runs 16 residues. Germline V gene lookup returns CDR1 LNHNV and CDR2 YYDKDF (reference sequence). V was cut by 0 bases and J by 1 base, with 9 bases left in between. The CDR3: CATSRDVPLNTGELFF. The CDR3, as DNA: TGTGCCACCAGCAGAGATGTCCCGTTGAACACCGGGGAGCTGTTTTTT. The full variable domain, its missing parts supplied by reference TRBV15 and TRBJ2-2, is DAMVIQNPRYQVTQFGKPVTLSCSQTLNHNVMYWYQQKSSQAPKLLFHYYDKDFNNEADTPDNFQSRRPNTSFCFLDIRSPGLGDTAMYLCATSRDVPLNTGELFFGEGSRLTVL.

This chain uses TRBV4-1 with TRBJ1-6; no clear D gene. The ends were cut back, 1 base at V and 10 bases at J, with 17 bases in the middle. Germline V gene data show CDR1 as MGHRA and CDR2 as YSYEKL. The CDR3 has 16 amino acids. CDR3 region: CASSQGLGPGRSPLHF. The CDR3, as DNA: TGCGCCAGCAGCCAAGGGTTAGGGCCGGGAAGATCACCCCTCCACTTT.

The chain links TRBV18 to TRBJ2-1; 7 positions agree with TRBD1. V shed 2 bases and J 4 bases; nucleotides not matched to a gene: 8. The CDR3 is 16 amino acids. Germline lookup yields CDR1 KGHSH and CDR2 LQKENI. CDR3 DNA: TGTGCCAGCTCACCAACCCGACAGGGCCAATACAATGAGCAGTTCTTC. It specifies CASSPTRQGQYNEQFF. The full variable domain, rest sourced from reference TRBV18 and TRBJ2-1, is NAGVMQNPRHLVRRRGQEARLRCSPMKGHSHVYWYRQLPEEGLKFMVYLQKENIIDESGMPKERFSAEFPKEGPSILRIQQVVRGDSAAYFCASSPTRQGQYNEQFFGPGTRLTVL.

This clone was counted a single time. The chain carries TRBV29-1 and TRBJ1-3; the D gene is possibly TRBD1 (5 bases). Trimming removed 7 bases at V and 2 bases at J, with 9 bases between. The germline V gene has CDR1 SQVTM and CDR2 ANQGSEA. The CDR3 runs to 12 residues. CDR3: CSARVAGNTIYF. The CDR3 DNA is TGCAGCGCCAGGGTAGCTGGAAACACCATATATTTT.

The V call is TRBV6-6, the J call TRBJ1-6; D remains ambiguous. V gave up 6 bases and J gave up 15 bases, with 12 bases separating them. In germline, CDR1 is MNHNY, CDR2 SVGAGI (reference sequence). The CDR3 runs 11 residues. The CDR3 here is CASSLGSDLHF. CDR3 in DNA: TGTGCCAGCAGCCTTGGCAGTGACCTCCACTTT.

The chain combines TRBV5-4 with TRBJ1-2; 9 nucleotides align to TRBD1. This CDR3 has 14 amino acids. After removal of 2 bases from V and 7 bases from J, the junction contained 6 bases not matched to a gene. Germline CDR1 is SGHNT and CDR2 is YYREEE (reference sequence). The CDR3 coding sequence is TGTGCCAGCAGCTTACAGGGGGCTCGGTCTGGCTACACCTTC. Amino acid sequence: CASSLQGARSGYTF.

The chain links TRBV6-5 to TRBJ1-6; TRBD1 aligns across 9 bases. CDR1 is MNHEY, CDR2 SVGAGI, per germline. The CDR3 totals 15 residues. V was clipped by 0 bases and J by 8 bases; unmatched bases: 2. CDR3 nucleotides: TGTGCCAGCAGTTACTCGCGACAGGGGGATTCACCCCTCCACTTT. Its protein product is CASSYSRQGDSPLHF.

This chain uses TRBV11-3 with TRBJ2-1; 7 bases map to TRBD1. Germline lookup yields CDR1 SGHNT and CDR2 YENEEA. The CDR3 runs to 12 residues. The ends lost 4 bases at V and 10 bases at J; junction bases unmatched: 4. The CDR3 loop is CASSYGTDEQFF. In DNA form, the CDR3 reads TGTGCCAGCAGCTACGGGACAGACGAGCAGTTCTTC.

V is TRBV11-2 and J is TRBJ2-7, with 10 bases lining up with TRBD1. Germline-derived CDR1 and CDR2 are SGHAT and FQNNGV. The CDR3 runs to 17 residues. After removal of 6 bases from V and 0 bases from J, the junction contained 11 bases not matched to a gene. CDR3 sequence: CASSLTGGAPPSYEQYF. In nucleotides, the CDR3 is TGTGCCAGCAGTTTGACAGGGGGCGCCCCACCCTCCTACGAGCAGTACTTC.

The chain carries TRBV10-3 and TRBJ2-3; TRBD2 matches 9 bases. With V trimmed by 5 bases and J by 5 bases, 11 bases remained unmatched. Germline CDR1 reads ENHRY; CDR2 reads SYGVKD. The CDR3 totals 16 residues. CDR3 sequence reads: CAISKPLAGVGDTQYF. The DNA for the CDR3 is TGTGCCATCAGTAAACCCTTAGCGGGGGTTGGAGATACGCAGTATTTT.

This clone occurred a few times. V usage is TRBV29-1 and J usage is TRBJ2-7; 7 bases map to TRBD1. The junction had 4 bases not matched to a gene; V was cut back by 3 bases and J by 2 bases. The CDR3 runs 13 residues. Germline loops: CDR1 SQVTM, CDR2 ANQGSEA. CDR3 nucleotides: TGCAGCGTTGAGGTAACAGGGGCCTACGAGCAGTACTTC. This translates into CSVEVTGAYEQYF.